The next 27 T cell receptor beta chains were all read from a single sample in a study of patients and donors after allogeneic stem cell transplantation. TCRdb analysed the RT-PCR reads with MiXCR anew, one entry per CDR3 protein. The table shows about 70,000 distinct CDR3 sequences, with 26% occurring only once. Sequenced: blood, either unsorted or a sorted T cell fraction (not recorded which). Receptor source: a human donor who was either an allogeneic HSCT recipient or a stem cell or donor lymphocyte infusion donor (not recorded which). It is not recorded whose cells these are; they may come from a transplant donor.

This clonotype was counted a few times. The chain is built from TRBV7-9 and TRBJ1-2; D is undetermined. This CDR3 is 11 amino acids long. CDR1 SEHNR and CDR2 FQNEAQ come from the germline V gene (reference sequence). The CDR3 region has the DNA TGTGCTTTAGGTAACGGCTATGGCTACACCTTC. Translated: CALGNGYGYTF.

This chain uses TRBV3-1 with TRBJ1-2; tentative D call: TRBD1 (5 bases). Germline values: CDR1 LGHDT, CDR2 YNNKEL (reference sequence). The CDR3 is made up of 13 amino acids. V lost 4 bases and J lost 8, with 14 bases in between. CDR3 region: CASSLGVEGGYTF. In DNA, the CDR3 is TGTGCCAGCAGCCTCGGAGTAGAGGGGGGCTACACCTTC.

The sample holds a few counts of this clonotype. This rearrangement joins TRBV5-1 to TRBJ2-7; 7 positions match TRBD1. The CDR3 runs 16 residues. J was trimmed by 0 bases and V by 5 bases; bases with no gene match: 11. CDR1 and CDR2 from the germline V gene are SGHRS and YFSETQ. CDR3 in amino acids: CASSRITGAFSYEQYF. The CDR3 nucleotides read TGCGCCAGCAGTCGTATTACAGGGGCCTTCTCCTACGAGCAGTACTTC.

This clonotype was observed a handful of times. This rearrangement joins TRBV4-3 to TRBJ1-6; D is unclear. CDR3 length equals 14 residues. The germline V gene has CDR1 LGHNA and CDR2 YSLEER. The V and J ends lost 0 bases and 11 bases respectively, with 11 bases between them. The CDR3 nucleotides read TGCGCCAGCAGCCAAGATGGGGTGGGTCCACCCCTCCACTTT. This translates into CASSQDGVGPPLHF.

This chain joins TRBV12-3 or TRBV12-4 and TRBJ2-3; unclear D gene. The CDR3 extends over 13 amino acids. Trimming pared 7 bases from V and 4 bases from J, leaving 12 bases between. CDR3 in amino acids: CASKDSFSDTQYF. CDR3 DNA: TGTGCCAGCAAGGATTCGTTCTCAGATACGCAGTATTTT.

This clonotype was picked up a small number of times. The chain is built from TRBV29-1 and TRBJ2-5; possibly TRBD1 for D (5 bases). Germline values: CDR1 SQVTM, CDR2 ANQGSEA. Trimming cost V 4 bases and J 5 bases, with 8 bases left between them. The CDR3 totals 11 residues. CDR3: CSVGPGETQYF. The CDR3 DNA sequence: TGCAGCGTTGGGCCAGGGGAGACCCAGTACTTC.

This chain links TRBV5-1 with TRBJ2-1; D perhaps matches TRBD1 (6 bases). V lost 2 bases and J 4 bases, leaving 10 bases between the germline ends. Germline CDR1 SGHRS, CDR2 YFSETQ. This CDR3 is built from 14 residues. The CDR3 reads CASSFYRAYNEQFF. In DNA, the CDR3 is TGCGCCAGCAGCTTTTACAGGGCATACAATGAGCAGTTCTTC. Full variable domain (outside the CDR3, taken from reference TRBV5-1 and TRBJ2-1): KAGVTQTPRYLIKTRGQQVTLSCSPISGHRSVSWYQQTPGQGLQFLFEYFSETQRNKGNFPGRFSGRQFSNSRSEMNVSTLELGDSALYLCASSFYRAYNEQFFGPGTRLTVL.

This clonotype was detected only a few times. This chain joins TRBV9 and TRBJ1-4; a possible D gene is TRBD1 (5 bases). V was trimmed by 5 bases and J by 3 bases, leaving 14 bases between them. CDR1 and CDR2 (germline): SGDLS, YYNGEE. This CDR3 is built from 15 residues. CDR3 in DNA: TGTGCCAGCAGTGGGGGACGGCAGCCTAATGAAAAACTGTTTTTT. This gives the protein CASSGGRQPNEKLFF.

The V call is TRBV25-1, the J call TRBJ2-1; a weak D match, TRBD2 (5 bases). Deletions cut 2 bases from V and 3 bases from J, with 11 bases between. Per germline, CDR1 MGHDK and CDR2 SYGVNS. This CDR3 contains 15 residues. The CDR3 DNA reads as TGTGCCAGCAGTGAACGACTATCGCTCTACAATGAGCAGTTCTTC. Amino acid sequence: CASSERLSLYNEQFF.

This clonotype was counted between two and nine times. CDR3 region: CASNSGNTEAFF. CDR3 in DNA: TGCGCCAGCAATTCCGGAAACACTGAAGCTTTCTTT. V usage is TRBV5-1 and J usage is TRBJ1-1; D remains unclear. The V end was cut by 6 bases, the J end by 2 bases, with 8 bases between. Germline V gives CDR1 SGHRS, CDR2 YFSETQ. The CDR3 runs 12 residues.

The genes are TRBV5-1 and TRBJ2-7; TRBD1 aligns across 8 bases. The junction had 3 bases not matched to a gene; V was cut back by 5 bases and J by 5 bases. Germline assignment: CDR1 SGHRS and CDR2 YFSETQ. The CDR3 sequence is 12 residues long. For the CDR3, the DNA is TGCGCCAGCAGACCGGACAGGGACGAGCAGTACTTC. Translating it yields CASRPDRDEQYF. Combining the CDR3 with reference TRBV5-1 and TRBJ2-7 gives the whole variable domain KAGVTQTPRYLIKTRGQQVTLSCSPISGHRSVSWYQQTPGQGLQFLFEYFSETQRNKGNFPGRFSGRQFSNSRSEMNVSTLELGDSALYLCASRPDRDEQYFGPGTRLTVT.

This clonotype has more than one count but fewer than ten. The chain links TRBV5-5 to TRBJ1-5; possible D gene TRBD1, 6 bases. The CDR3 runs to 13 residues. V shed 5 bases and J shed 3 bases, with 9 bases lying between them. CDR1 SGHKS and CDR2 YYEKEE come from the germline V gene (reference sequence). CDR3 in DNA: TGTGCCAGCAGTCGGGACACCAATCAGCCCCAGCATTTT. It encodes CASSRDTNQPQHF.

This sequence joins TRBV25-1 and TRBJ1-4; 9 nucleotides match TRBD1. The ends lost 3 bases at V and 8 bases at J; junction bases unmatched: 4. This CDR3 comprises 14 residues. Germline CDR1 MGHDK, CDR2 SYGVNS. The CDR3 DNA follows: TGTGCCAGCAGTGACCGGACAGGGGAAGAAAAACTGTTTTTT. It is translated as CASSDRTGEEKLFF.

This clonotype ranks as medium-sized (0.01 to 0.1%). The V call is TRBV6-5, the J call TRBJ1-4, with TRBD1 matching 9 bases. Trimming cost V 0 bases and J 8 bases; bases outside gene matches: 16. The CDR3 consists of 19 residues. CDR1 MNHEY and CDR2 SVGAGI come from the germline V gene. CDR3 sequence (DNA): TGTGCCAGCAGTTACTCGTCAGTTATCGACAGGGGGTATGGGGAAAAACTGTTTTTT. Translation gives CASSYSSVIDRGYGEKLFF.

This chain joins TRBV20-1 and TRBJ1-2; D is perhaps TRBD1 (5 bases). Germline CDR1 is DFQATT and CDR2 is SNEGSKA (reference sequence). Trimming removed 5 bases from V and 4 bases from J, with 20 bases in between. The CDR3 runs to 15 residues. This chain's CDR3 is CSAPGRVGNVYGYTF. The CDR3 DNA sequence: TGCAGTGCTCCGGGGCGGGTAGGGAATGTCTATGGCTACACCTTC.

This rearrangement joins TRBV6-2 or TRBV6-3 to TRBJ2-7; TRBD2 matches at 9 bases. Germline loops: CDR1 MNHEY, CDR2 SVGEGT. The CDR3 is made up of 15 amino acids. J was trimmed by 6 bases and V by 0 bases; bases with no gene match: 6. DNA of the CDR3: TGTGCCAGCAGTTACTCGGGTAGCGGGAGAGGCGAGCAGTACTTC. Translation: CASSYSGSGRGEQYF.

This clonotype was picked up a small number of times. The V gene is TRBV20-1, the J gene TRBJ2-7; possible D gene TRBD2, 5 bases. The CDR3 runs 13 residues. V was cut by 3 bases and J by 2 bases, with 11 bases left in between. The V gene's germline CDR1 is DFQATT and CDR2 SNEGSKA (reference sequence). Written as DNA, the CDR3 is TGCAGTGCTAGGCCTAGCAGACCCTACGAGCAGTACTTC. Protein product: CSARPSRPYEQYF.

J is TRBJ1-2 and V is TRBV6-6; 12 nucleotides match TRBD1. The junction had 3 bases not matched to a gene; V was cut back by 5 bases and J by 5 bases. CDR1 and CDR2 from the germline V gene are MNHNY and SVGAGI (reference sequence). The CDR3 covers 14 residues. The CDR3: CASSRDRGRYGYTF. CDR3 coding DNA: TGTGCCAGCAGTCGGGACAGGGGGCGATATGGCTACACCTTC.

This clonotype is medium-sized by share. This chain connects TRBV18 to TRBJ2-7; the D is unclear. Deletions cut 0 bases from V and 3 bases from J, with 6 bases between. In germline, CDR1 is KGHSH, CDR2 LQKENI. This CDR3 spans 13 amino acids. DNA of the CDR3: TGTGCCAGCTCACCACCGATGGGCTACGAGCAGTACTTC. Protein sequence: CASSPPMGYEQYF. Combining the CDR3 with reference TRBV18 and TRBJ2-7 gives the whole variable domain NAGVMQNPRHLVRRRGQEARLRCSPMKGHSHVYWYRQLPEEGLKFMVYLQKENIIDESGMPKERFSAEFPKEGPSILRIQQVVRGDSAAYFCASSPPMGYEQYFGPGTRLTVT.

The chain couples TRBV7-2 to TRBJ2-5; D assignment may be TRBD1 or TRBD2 (5 bases each). The CDR3 runs 16 residues. Germline V gives CDR1 SGHTA, CDR2 FQGNSA. Between the trimmed V and J ends, which lost 1 base and 1 base, there was a span of 13 bases. In DNA form, the CDR3 reads TGTGCCAGCAGCTTAGGGGGGATTTCGTCCCAAGAGACCCAGTACTTC. It is translated as CASSLGGISSQETQYF.

The chain carries TRBV10-3 and TRBJ2-7; D is possibly TRBD1 (6 bases). The CDR3 sequence is 13 residues long. Looked up from germline, CDR1 is ENHRY and CDR2 is SYGVKD. The V gene lost 7 bases and the J gene lost 5 bases, with 15 bases spanning the gap. DNA of the CDR3: TGTGCCATCAACCCCGGACAGAACGACGAGCAGTACTTC. Translating gives CAINPGQNDEQYF.

The chain is built from TRBV2 and TRBJ2-7; D is undetermined. CDR1 and CDR2 (germline): SNHLY, FYNNEI. The CDR3 is 11 amino acids. The V and J ends lost 3 bases and 9 bases respectively, with 9 bases between them. CDR3 DNA sequence: TGTGCCAGCAGTGAGTGGCCGGGGCAGTACTTC. Translated, it gives CASSEWPGQYF.

This clonotype was seen only a few times. The gene calls are TRBV6-2 or TRBV6-3 and TRBJ1-2; possible D gene TRBD1, 6 bases. V lost 6 bases, J lost 5 bases, and 16 bases lay in between. The CDR3 totals 14 residues. Germline V gene data show CDR1 as MNHEY and CDR2 as SVGEGT. CDR3 in DNA: TGTGCCAGCAGCTCTCCCCTGGGACATTATGGCTACACCTTC. Translated: CASSSPLGHYGYTF.

This clonotype occurred many times. The chain carries TRBV7-9 and TRBJ1-1; D ambiguous. V dropped 6 bases and J dropped 0 bases, with 11 bases sitting between them. The CDR3 runs to 14 residues. The germline CDR1 and CDR2 sequences are SEHNR and FQNEAQ (reference sequence). CDR3 nucleotide sequence: TGTGCCAGCAGTCGGGCGGGCATGAACACTGAAGCTTTCTTT. Translating gives CASSRAGMNTEAFF.

The chain links TRBV7-9 to TRBJ1-2; D gene unclear. This CDR3 comprises 14 residues. Germline V gene data show CDR1 as SEHNR and CDR2 as FQNEAQ (reference sequence). Trimming shortened V by 4 bases and J by 8 bases, and 17 bases separated the two germline ends. CDR3 amino acids: CASSSPPDLGGYTF. The CDR3 bases are TGTGCCAGCAGCTCTCCCCCTGACTTAGGGGGCTACACCTTC.

The J gene is TRBJ2-5, the V gene TRBV2, with D uncertain. Between the trimmed V and J ends, which lost 7 bases and 5 bases, there was a span of 17 bases. Per the germline V gene, CDR1 is SNHLY and CDR2 is FYNNEI. This CDR3 spans 14 amino acids. CDR3 nucleotide sequence: TGTGCCAGCACTCTTCGATCTCTACGGGAGACCCAGTACTTC. Residues: CASTLRSLRETQYF.

This clonotype was recorded at least ten times. The chain couples TRBV12-3 or TRBV12-4 to TRBJ1-5; no clear D. The CDR3 consists of 12 residues. Trimming removed 7 bases at V and 5 bases at J, with 9 bases between. The CDR3 DNA is TGTGCCAGCACTTTGAGCGATCAGCCCCAGCATTTT. It translates to CASTLSDQPQHF.